Shown below are 5 T cell receptor beta chains from a single sample sequenced in a study of cytomegalovirus exposure and HLA in healthy donors. The PCR employed 60 Vbeta primers together with 13 Jbeta primers. Sequencing was performed with immunoSEQ multiplex PCR; in TCRdb, only in-frame clones are kept and a portion is missing. The sample comprises 60,000 to 80,000 clones, approximately 80% of which are singletons, and around 3% rests with the top ten. Sequenced material: PBMCs. The receptors derive from a girl aged 10-17 years in good health and CMV-seropositive.

The sample holds one count of this clone. The chain uses TRBV27 and TRBJ2-3; 8 bases fit TRBD2. Germline loops: CDR1 MNHEY, CDR2 SMNVEV (reference sequence). Trimming cost V 6 bases and J 8 bases; bases outside gene matches: 7. CDR3 size: 13 residues. The CDR3 DNA follows: TGTGCCAGCAGGCGGGGGGAAGGAGTTACGCAGTATTTT. Amino acids: CASRRGEGVTQYF.

This rearrangement joins TRBV9 to TRBJ1-5; unclear D gene. Germline CDR1 is SGDLS and CDR2 is YYNGEE. V dropped 0 bases and J dropped 6 bases, with 4 bases sitting between them. This CDR3 has 12 residues. The CDR3 spells CASSVAGQPQHF. CDR3 nucleotides: TGTGCCAGCAGCGTAGCGGGTCAGCCCCAGCATTTT.

The V gene is TRBV19, the J gene TRBJ1-1; D call uncertain. Germline-derived CDR1 and CDR2 are LNHDA and SQIVND (reference sequence). V lost 6 bases to trimming and J lost 4 bases, with 12 bases between them. The CDR3 has 13 amino acids. The CDR3 reads CASSSTPGTEAFF. The CDR3 nucleotides are TGTGCCAGTAGCTCTACACCAGGCACTGAAGCTTTCTTT. Full variable domain (rest looked up from reference TRBV19 and TRBJ1-1): DGGITQSPKYLFRKEGQNVTLSCEQNLNHDAMYWYRQDPGQGLRLIYYSQIVNDFQKGDIAEGYSVSREKKESFPLTVTSAQKNPTAFYLCASSSTPGTEAFFGQGTRLTVV.

The chain carries TRBV4-1 and TRBJ1-1; D remains ambiguous. Germline-derived CDR1 and CDR2 are MGHRA and YSYEKL. V was cut by 2 bases and J by 2 bases, with 6 bases left in between. The CDR3 consists of 13 residues. The CDR3 region has the DNA TGCGCCAGCAGCCAAACGGGTAACACTGAAGCTTTCTTT. It specifies CASSQTGNTEAFF.

This CDR3 reads CASSQPVGGTPADNEQFF. The CDR3 nucleotides read TGTGCCAGCAGCCAACCCGTCGGGGGGACACCAGCAGACAATGAGCAGTTCTTC. The chain recombines TRBV4-2 with TRBJ2-1, with D perhaps matching TRBD2 (7 bases). The CDR3 consists of 18 residues. Trimming took off 2 bases at V and 5 bases at J, with 22 bases between the two ends. Germline CDR1 and CDR2: LGHNA and YNFKEQ.